This TCR beta chain was captured in a study of OX40 agonist ivuxolimab in advanced cancers. Libraries were prepared by immunoSEQ multiplex PCR; TCRdb keeps only in-frame clonotypes and omits some of them. The data hold more than 60,000 clones, with roughly 77% observed a single time. Germline V CDR1 and CDR2: MNHEY, SVGAGI. Trimming removed 6 bases at V and 4 bases at J, with 18 bases between. CDR3 length: 15 residues. The chain couples TRBV6-5 to TRBJ1-1; D is perhaps TRBD1 (5 bases). The material was CD4+ or CD8+ T cells sorted from blood, obtained in a trial of the OX40 agonist ivuxolimab. The receptor was derived from an adult with an advanced solid tumor such as melanoma, head and neck, liver or kidney cancer. The DNA of the CDR3 is TGTGCCAGCAGGAGTCATGGCGGGGCTAGCACTGAAGCTTTCTTT. It is translated as CASRSHGGASTEAFF.